A single sample is the source of the 9 T cell receptor beta chains below, sequenced in a study of beta chain features in type 1 diabetes. cDNA synthesis used the whole RNA isolate, giving expressed TCRB sequences. TCRdb keeps only in-frame clones here, not all; method: immunoSEQ multiplex PCR. The table has hundreds of thousands of clones, around 30% seen once; the top ten hold roughly 0.06%. What was sequenced was naive CD4+ T cells from blood. The receptors were gathered from a man between 18 and 29 years old in good health.

A few counts support this clone. The J gene is TRBJ2-1, the V gene TRBV29-1, with TRBD2 identical over 12 bases. The CDR3 spans 15 residues. V trimming: 6 bases; J trimming: 7 bases; junction bases outside the gene matches: 10. Germline V lookup: CDR1 SQVTM, CDR2 ANQGSEA. For the CDR3, the DNA is TGCAGCGTCCGGACGACTAGCGGGAGTCTGAATGAGCAGTTCTTC. Translating it yields CSVRTTSGSLNEQFF.

The chain recombines TRBV30 with TRBJ2-5; 7 bases agree with TRBD1. Germline V CDR1 and CDR2: GTSNPN, SVGIG (reference sequence). This CDR3 comprises 14 residues. The V segment lost 1 base and the J segment 4 bases; nucleotides outside the gene matches: 6. CDR3 nucleotides: TGTGCCTGGAGTGCCCCCGACAGGGCAGAGACCCAGTACTTC. This sequence encodes CAWSAPDRAETQYF. Looking up the rest from reference TRBV30 and TRBJ2-5 gives the full variable domain: SQTIHQWPATLVQPVGSPLSLECTVEGTSNPNLYWYRQAAGRGLQLLFYSVGIGQISSEVPQNLSASRPQDRQFILSSKKLLLSDSGFYLCAWSAPDRAETQYFGPGTRLLVL.

This CDR3 reads CASSLFDRAYEQYF. CDR3 coding DNA: TGTGCCAGCAGCTTATTCGACAGAGCCTACGAGCAGTACTTC. The chain combines TRBV5-6 with TRBJ2-7; the D gene is possibly TRBD1 (5 bases). The V end was cut by 2 bases, the J end by 2 bases, with 11 bases between. Per germline, CDR1 SGHDT and CDR2 YYEEEE. The CDR3 length is 14 residues. The whole variable domain, remainder taken from reference TRBV5-6 and TRBJ2-7, is DAGVTQSPTHLIKTRGQQVTLRCSPKSGHDTVSWYQQALGQGPQFIFQYYEEEERQRGNFPDRFSGHQFPNYSSELNVNALLLGDSALYLCASSLFDRAYEQYFGPGTRLTVT.

V and J are TRBV5-6 and TRBJ2-4; 9 positions agree with TRBD1. Germline V lookup: CDR1 SGHDT, CDR2 YYEEEE. The CDR3 length is 16 residues. Trimming cost V 2 bases and J 4 bases; bases outside gene matches: 7. CDR3 bases: TGTGCCAGCAGCTTCAGGACAGGGGCACCTAAAAACATTCAGTACTTC. Protein sequence: CASSFRTGAPKNIQYF. Variable domain in full (rest from reference TRBV5-6 and TRBJ2-4): DAGVTQSPTHLIKTRGQQVTLRCSPKSGHDTVSWYQQALGQGPQFIFQYYEEEERQRGNFPDRFSGHQFPNYSSELNVNALLLGDSALYLCASSFRTGAPKNIQYFGAGTRLSVL.

A few counts support this clone. This chain joins TRBV18 and TRBJ2-1; 8 positions match TRBD2. Germline V gives CDR1 KGHSH, CDR2 LQKENI. The length of the CDR3 is 16 residues. V shed 5 bases and J 3 bases; nucleotides not matched to a gene: 9. In nucleotides, the CDR3 is TGTGCCAGCTCAGCCTTTAGCGGGGAAAACTACAATGAGCAGTTCTTC. This encodes CASSAFSGENYNEQFF.

J is TRBJ2-1 and V is TRBV9; TRBD2 aligns across 10 bases. The CDR3 length is 15 residues. Germline trimming cut 0 bases from V and 8 bases from J; bases unmatched to any gene: 5. Germline lookup yields CDR1 SGDLS and CDR2 YYNGEE. DNA of the CDR3: TGTGCCAGCAGCGTAGCTAGCGGGAGTTTCGATGAGCAGTTCTTC. Translation: CASSVASGSFDEQFF.

This clone has just a few counts. The V gene is TRBV5-1, the J gene TRBJ2-7, with D unresolved. Germline V gives CDR1 SGHRS, CDR2 YFSETQ. V dropped 4 bases and J dropped 2 bases, with 13 bases sitting between them. This CDR3 has 14 amino acids. In DNA form, the CDR3 reads TGCGCCAGCAGCACGGACCCCAATACCTACGAGCAGTACTTC. It encodes CASSTDPNTYEQYF.

V gene TRBV28 combines with J gene TRBJ2-7; D may be TRBD2 (6 bases). V lost 3 bases to trimming and J lost 0 bases, with 9 bases between them. Germline CDR1 MDHEN, CDR2 SYDVKM. CDR3 length: 14 amino acids. CDR3 sequence reads: CASSLGGTSYEQYF. In nucleotides, the CDR3 is TGTGCCAGCAGTTTGGGCGGGACCTCCTACGAGCAGTACTTC.

J is TRBJ1-4 and V is TRBV30, with TRBD1 matching 7 bases. The V gene's germline CDR1 is GTSNPN and CDR2 SVGIG (reference sequence). The CDR3 is 14 amino acids. Losses at the gene ends were 2 bases for V and 7 bases for J; bases not matched to a gene: 7. CDR3 in amino acids: CAWSKRTGPEKLFF. The CDR3 DNA reads TGTGCCTGGAGTAAGAGGACAGGTCCTGAAAAACTGTTTTTT.